The TCR beta chain described here comes from a study of resident and recirculating memory T cells in vitiligo. Findings of the study overall: No unique dominant TCR clone was found in vitiligo lesions.

Trimming cost V 3 bases and J 4 bases, with 6 bases left between them. Germline assignment: CDR1 SGHVS and CDR2 FNYEAQ. CDR3 size: 13 residues. The repertoire was sequenced with immunoSEQ multiplex PCR; TCRdb's copy has only in-frame clones and lacks some. The table lists 70,000 or so clones, approximately 91% of them singletons. Concerning this clone: Its target is not known.

The sample comprised blood. The receptor was isolated from a male donor with vitiligo. The chain combines TRBV7-6 with TRBJ1-4, with D unresolved. CDR3 sequence: CASSLSLNEKLFF. For the CDR3, the DNA is TGTGCCAGCAGCTTGTCCCTTAATGAAAAACTGTTTTTT.